The text below deals with one TCR beta chain. The antigen is undetermined. This record comes from a study of identifying expanded T cells in peripheral blood. The assay was immunoSEQ multiplex PCR, and TCRdb's table has in-frame clones only and misses some. The repertoire holds about 82,000 clones, with over 85% as singletons. No infections or other immune events were documented during collection. Deletions cut 4 bases from V and 4 bases from J, with 5 bases between. CDR1 and CDR2 (germline): MNHEY, SVGAGI. CDR3 length equals 12 residues. Points from the study as a whole: Two-week clone count variance significantly increased as total template count grew. Differentially abundant clones: 1 to 1.5 between replicates, about 15 at approximately 14 days, 19 at four.

The receptor was derived from a person aged 18 to 69 in good health. Material for sequencing was blood. V usage is TRBV6-5 and J usage is TRBJ1-5, with D hard to call. CDR3 bases: TGTGCCAGCAGTTTTTGGAATCAGCCCCAGCATTTT. Its translation is CASSFWNQPQHF.